The present entry profiles one T cell receptor (beta chain) with its context. Its antigen is still unknown. The CDR3 is 14 residues long. CDR1 and CDR2 from the germline V gene are SGHVS and FNYEAQ. Trimming stripped 5 bases from V and 7 bases from J, with 14 bases between. This sample is part of a study of T cell repertoires in cytomegalovirus infection. TCRdb reprocessed the reads with MiXCR, giving one entry per CDR3 protein. The sample has 700,000 to 900,000 distinct CDR3 sequences, 25% to 35% seen once; the top ten hold 13%. This clonotype was obtained from a human donor in good health (CMV status not recorded). Some clones in this sample may be carry-over from other donors' samples. The sample consisted of cultured CD8+ T cells from PBMCs, taken from culture after CMV antigen stimulation. V gene TRBV7-6 combines with J gene TRBJ1-4; the D is unclear. CDR3 sequence reads: CASSVSGSGEKLFF. CDR3 DNA sequence: TGTGCCAGCAGCGTTTCGGGCTCCGGTGAAAAACTGTTTTTT. The variable domain in full, with the rest retrieved from reference TRBV7-6 and TRBJ1-4, is GAGVSQSPRYKVTKRGQDVALRCDPISGHVSLYWYRQALGQGPEFLTYFNYEAQQDKSGLPNDRFSAERPEGSISTLTIQRTEQRDSAMYRCASSVSGSGEKLFFGSGTQLSVL.